This passage covers 14 T cell receptor beta chains from one sample sequenced in a study of blood T cell repertoires in COVID-19. Data came from immunoSEQ multiplex PCR; TCRdb stores just in-frame clones and leaves some out. The data show 360,000 or so clones, with roughly nine tenths seen just once and under 3% held by the top ten. The source material was PBMCs or T cells enriched from blood (not recorded which). The receptors originated from a woman aged 25 to 39 who had recovered from COVID-19.

The chain couples TRBV3-1 (or the pseudogene TRBV3-2) to TRBJ2-2, with D possibly being TRBD2 (6 bases). V was pared by 4 bases and J by 1 base, with 19 bases between. CDR1 is LGHDT and CDR2 is YNNKEL in the germline V gene (reference sequence). The CDR3 runs 18 residues. The CDR3 region is CASSPEGVAEENTGELFF. In DNA form, the CDR3 reads TGTGCCAGCAGCCCCGAGGGAGTAGCGGAAGAGAACACCGGGGAGCTGTTTTTT.

J is TRBJ1-1 and V is TRBV14; 7 positions match TRBD1. This CDR3 contains 16 residues. The junction had 11 bases not matched to a gene; V was cut back by 6 bases and J by 1 base. CDR1 is SGHDN and CDR2 is FVKESK in the germline V gene. The CDR3 region has the DNA TGTGCCAGCAGTCAACTTAGACAGGGAGGGAACACTGAAGCTTTCTTT. Residues: CASSQLRQGGNTEAFF.

This clone appeared a few times. The chain combines TRBV29-1 with TRBJ1-2, with D maybe TRBD1 (6 bases). Germline V lookup: CDR1 SQVTM, CDR2 ANQGSEA. V lost 4 bases and J 5 bases, leaving 17 bases between the germline ends. This CDR3 contains 14 residues. CDR3 nucleotide sequence: TGCAGCGTTGGGGAGGGGGGCTTATGGTATGGCTACACCTTC. Translated: CSVGEGGLWYGYTF.

The chain is built from TRBV10-3 and TRBJ2-1, with 11 bases matching TRBD1. CDR1 and CDR2 (germline): ENHRY, SYGVKD. V shed 3 bases, J shed 5 bases, and the junction held 6 bases outside the gene matches. This CDR3 spans 16 amino acids. The CDR3 DNA reads as TGTGCCATCAGTGACCCCGGGACAGGGGGGCACAATGAGCAGTTCTTC. Translated: CAISDPGTGGHNEQFF.

Regarding this clone: The identical CDR3 is also encoded by other nucleotide sequences in the sample. CDR3 nucleotides: TGTGCCAGCAGTCGGGACAGGGGAGCTAACTATGGCTACACCTTC. Translating it yields CASSRDRGANYGYTF. This rearrangement joins TRBV6-5 to TRBJ1-2; 10 bases map to TRBD1. Trimming took 5 bases from V and 0 from J; bases not matched to a gene: 3. CDR3 length: 15 amino acids. Germline lookup yields CDR1 MNHEY and CDR2 SVGAGI.

This chain joins TRBV12-3 or TRBV12-4 and TRBJ2-1; D may be TRBD1 (5 bases). V was clipped by 3 bases and J by 5 bases, with 8 bases between them. The CDR3 has 13 amino acids. The CDR3 loop reads CASSFDSHNEQFF. As DNA, the CDR3 is TGTGCCAGCAGTTTTGACAGCCACAATGAGCAGTTCTTC.

The genes are TRBV2 and TRBJ2-7; D perhaps matches TRBD1 (6 bases). CDR3 length equals 14 residues. V lost 1 base, J lost 3 bases, and 10 bases lay in between. Per germline, CDR1 SNHLY and CDR2 FYNNEI. The CDR3 DNA reads as TGTGCCAGCAGTGAAGGATCGGGACACTACGAGCAGTACTTC. Translated: CASSEGSGHYEQYF.

This chain uses TRBV10-2 with TRBJ2-3; 8 nucleotides agree with TRBD2. Looked up from germline, CDR1 is WSHSY and CDR2 is SAAADI. The CDR3 consists of 15 residues. With V trimmed by 2 bases and J by 2 bases, 3 bases remained unmatched. The CDR3 DNA reads TGCGCCAGCAGTGAGGAGGGACTAGACACAGATACGCAGTATTTT. Its translation is CASSEEGLDTDTQYF.

J is TRBJ2-5 and V is TRBV3-1 (or the pseudogene TRBV3-2); 8 bases line up with TRBD2. The V gene's germline CDR1 is LGHDT and CDR2 YNNKEL (reference sequence). The CDR3 has 16 residues. Losses at the gene ends were 4 bases for V and 1 base for J; bases not matched to a gene: 8. The CDR3, as DNA: TGTGCCAGCAGCCCTAAGCGGGAGAGAACCCAAGAGACCCAGTACTTC. It encodes CASSPKRERTQETQYF.

This clone was seen only a few times. This chain joins TRBV6-5 and TRBJ2-3; the match to TRBD1 covers 7 bases. CDR1 and CDR2 (germline): MNHEY, SVGAGI. The CDR3 spans 15 residues. Germline trimming cut 6 bases from V and 2 bases from J; bases unmatched to any gene: 8. The CDR3 bases are TGTGCCAGCAGGATGGGGACAGTATACACAGATACGCAGTATTTT. Translating it yields CASRMGTVYTDTQYF.

The chain links TRBV20-1 to TRBJ2-7; 9 positions match TRBD2. Per germline, CDR1 DFQATT and CDR2 SNEGSKA (reference sequence). Trimming cost V 6 bases and J 9 bases; bases outside gene matches: 6. The CDR3 is 11 amino acids. The CDR3, as DNA: TGCAGTGCCCAGCGGGGGGTCGGGCAGTACTTC. It is translated as CSAQRGVGQYF.

This clone appeared a single time. The CDR3 DNA reads as TGCGCCAGCATCGGACTAGCGGTGAACACCGGGGAGCTGTTTTTT. It translates to CASIGLAVNTGELFF. The chain is built from TRBV10-1 and TRBJ2-2; TRBD2 matches at 10 bases. Germline V lookup: CDR1 WNHNN, CDR2 SYGVQD (reference sequence). CDR3 length: 15 amino acids. V was clipped by 7 bases and J by 1 base; unmatched bases: 3.

V is TRBV5-6 and J is TRBJ1-1, with D possibly being TRBD1 (6 bases). The CDR3 extends over 15 amino acids. Germline V lookup: CDR1 SGHDT, CDR2 YYEEEE. V lost 2 bases, J lost 0 bases, and 11 bases lay in between. CDR3 bases: TGTGCCAGCAGCTTACCGGGACACCTGAACACTGAAGCTTTCTTT. Translating it yields CASSLPGHLNTEAFF.

This sequence joins TRBV5-1 and TRBJ2-1; 14 nucleotides align to TRBD2. Germline loops: CDR1 SGHRS, CDR2 YFSETQ. The CDR3 is 17 residues long. Unmatched junction bases numbered 2, after V lost 3 bases and J lost 0 bases. The CDR3 sequence: CASSSGTSGSSYNEQFF. The CDR3 nucleotides read TGCGCCAGCAGCTCCGGGACTAGCGGGAGCTCCTACAATGAGCAGTTCTTC.